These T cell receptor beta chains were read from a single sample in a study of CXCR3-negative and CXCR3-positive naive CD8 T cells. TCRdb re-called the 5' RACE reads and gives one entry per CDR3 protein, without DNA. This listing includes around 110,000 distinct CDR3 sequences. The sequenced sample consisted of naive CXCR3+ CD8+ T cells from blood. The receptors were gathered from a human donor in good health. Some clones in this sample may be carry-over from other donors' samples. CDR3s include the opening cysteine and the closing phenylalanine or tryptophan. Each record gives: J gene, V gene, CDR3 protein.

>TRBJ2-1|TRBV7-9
CASSTQRNNEQFF
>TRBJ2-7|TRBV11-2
CASSLTGTSGGIGYEQYF
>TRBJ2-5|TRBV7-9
CASSYAPAGVEETQYF
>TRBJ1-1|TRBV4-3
CASSQIRGLEAFF
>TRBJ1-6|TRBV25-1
CASSSIGIYSPLHF
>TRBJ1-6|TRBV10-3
CAISESSQLGSPLHF
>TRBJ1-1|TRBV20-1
CSARILGDTEAFF
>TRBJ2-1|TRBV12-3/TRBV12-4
CASSPSRGSYNEQFF
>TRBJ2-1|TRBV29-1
CSVEDPPGSSYNEQFF
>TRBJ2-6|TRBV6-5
CASSPPWLSGANVLTF
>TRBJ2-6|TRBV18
CASSPVTGTAISGANVLTF
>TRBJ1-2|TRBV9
CASSPTPGTDYTF
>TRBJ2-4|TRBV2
CASRVGLRNIQYF
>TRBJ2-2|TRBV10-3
CAISGSTGELFF
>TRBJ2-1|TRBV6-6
CASNPGVNEQFF
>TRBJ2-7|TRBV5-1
CASSPGPGFPYEQYF
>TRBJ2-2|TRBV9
CASSFFTGNTGELFF
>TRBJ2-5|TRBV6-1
CASSGLAGVLQETQYF
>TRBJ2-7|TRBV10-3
CAIRGQGSDEQYF
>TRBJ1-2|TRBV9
CASSVAGDREDYGYTF
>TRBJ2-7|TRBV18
CASSLRQSYEQYF
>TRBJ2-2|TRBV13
CASSSPSEGPGVSGELFF
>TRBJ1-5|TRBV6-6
CASRNQGDSNQPQHF
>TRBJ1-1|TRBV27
CASSLTWGREAFF
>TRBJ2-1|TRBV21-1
CASSKAPLTYNEQFF
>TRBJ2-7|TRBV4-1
CASSQAGVDGYEQYF
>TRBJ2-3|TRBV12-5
CASGSGGPYTQYF
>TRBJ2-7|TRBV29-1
CSVEMGQSRQYF
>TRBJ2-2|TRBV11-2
CASSLQGSGELFF
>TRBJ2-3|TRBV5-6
CASSVPLRKDTQYF
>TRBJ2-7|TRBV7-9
CASSGDIAYEQYF
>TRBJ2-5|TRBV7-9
CASSLGRAGPAETQYF
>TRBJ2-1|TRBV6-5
CASSSIGGKTYNEQFF
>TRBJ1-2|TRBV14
CASSPAGTGVYGYTF
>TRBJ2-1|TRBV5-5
CASSLAPGEPSYNEQFF
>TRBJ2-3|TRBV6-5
CASSRTESTDTQYF
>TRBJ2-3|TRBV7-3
CASSLIGTSGSEADTQYF
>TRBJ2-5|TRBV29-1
CSVEEVGGGDTQYF
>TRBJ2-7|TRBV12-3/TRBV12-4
CASSLNRGRQAYEQYF
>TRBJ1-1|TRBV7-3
CASSLGNLIEGTEAFF
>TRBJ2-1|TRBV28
CASTFFGSTYNEQFF
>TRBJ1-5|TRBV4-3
CASSPGGLQPQHF
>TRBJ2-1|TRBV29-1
CSVEADYNEQFF
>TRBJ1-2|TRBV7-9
CASRPGVGNYGYTF
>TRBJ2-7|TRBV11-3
CASSLLGDSYEQYF
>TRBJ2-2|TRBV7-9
CASSFAPGAANTGELFF
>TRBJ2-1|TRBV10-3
CAISDSSARATILNEQFF
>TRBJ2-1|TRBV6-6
CASSYAGRGQEDEQFF
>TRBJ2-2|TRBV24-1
CATSDLAGGELFF
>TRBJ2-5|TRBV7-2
CASSPVSGGGEETQYF
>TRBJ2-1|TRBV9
CASSVRTASYNEQFF
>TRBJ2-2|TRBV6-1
CASGYTGPAGGGELFF
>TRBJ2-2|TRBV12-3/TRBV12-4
CASSLRGRPGELFF
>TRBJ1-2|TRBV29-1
CSVEVWDGGGYTF
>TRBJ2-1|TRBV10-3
CAITSGSSSYNEQFF
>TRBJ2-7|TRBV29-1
CSVTGGAAYEQYF
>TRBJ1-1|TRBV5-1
CASRPNLVGDGAFEAFF
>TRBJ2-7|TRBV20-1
CSAKDLYSYEQYF
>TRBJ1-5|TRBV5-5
CASSPEGGFNQPQHF
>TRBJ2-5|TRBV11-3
CASSLPQALETQYF